This TCR beta chain stems from a study of shared clonotypes between healthy human individuals. Loaded into unsorted PBMC replicate PCRs was about 0.3 ug DNA, about 30,000 T cell genomes. Here immunoSEQ multiplex PCR was the method, and the copy in TCRdb shows in-frame clones only, minus some. The sample contains around 500,000 clones, roughly three quarters of which appear only once. Germline CDR1 is SGHAT and CDR2 is FQNNGV. The CDR3 runs 13 residues. V was pared by 11 bases and J by 0 bases, with 11 bases between. Notes on the study in general: It was expected that sequencing depth would affect clonotype sharing among donors.

This clone came up a few times. Its matching antigen is unknown. Donors, healthy HIV-negative adults, lacked recent acute infections or vaccinations. Genomic DNA for unsorted samples, which was extracted with the QIAamp DNA Blood Mini kit, came from 99 million or so PBMCs. The V gene is TRBV11-2, the J gene TRBJ2-4; TRBD1 is a possible D gene (6 bases). The sequenced sample consisted of PBMCs. The origin of this receptor is a woman in her thirties or forties in good health. Some clones in this sample may be carry-over from other donors' samples. CDR3 residues: CAVDRLAKNIQYF. The CDR3 DNA reads as TGTGCCGTGGACAGACTAGCCAAAAACATTCAGTACTTC.